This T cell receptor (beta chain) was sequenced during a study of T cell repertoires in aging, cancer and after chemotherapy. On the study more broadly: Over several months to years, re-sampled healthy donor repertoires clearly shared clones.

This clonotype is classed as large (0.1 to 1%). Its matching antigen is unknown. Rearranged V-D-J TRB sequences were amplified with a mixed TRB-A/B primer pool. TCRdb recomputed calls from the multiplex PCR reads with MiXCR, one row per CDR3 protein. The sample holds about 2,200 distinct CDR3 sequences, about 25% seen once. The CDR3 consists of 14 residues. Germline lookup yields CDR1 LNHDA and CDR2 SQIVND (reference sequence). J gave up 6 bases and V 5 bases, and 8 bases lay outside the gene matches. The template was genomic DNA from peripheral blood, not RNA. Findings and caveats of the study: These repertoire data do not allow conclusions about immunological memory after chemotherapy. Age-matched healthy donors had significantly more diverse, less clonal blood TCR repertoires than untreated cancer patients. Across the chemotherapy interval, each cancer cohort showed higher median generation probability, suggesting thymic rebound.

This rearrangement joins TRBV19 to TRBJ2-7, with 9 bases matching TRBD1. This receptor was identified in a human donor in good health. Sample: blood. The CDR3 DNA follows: TGTGCCAGTAGTCACAGGACAGGGGACGGCGAGCAGTACTTC. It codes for CASSHRTGDGEQYF.